A single sample is the source of the 25 T cell receptor beta chains below, sequenced in a study of T-cell memory formation after mild COVID-19. MiXCR, run by TCRdb on the 5' RACE reads, gives a single entry per CDR3 protein. Of about 410,000 distinct CDR3 sequences listed, approximately 18% are singletons. The material sequenced was PBMCs or a T cell subset sorted from them (not recorded which). Receptors were obtained from a man younger than 35 who had mild COVID-19 (a few samples of this study predate the infection). Cell type and time point are not known.

There are a few counts of this clonotype. J is TRBJ1-2 and V is TRBV4-3; D possibly corresponds to TRBD1 (5 bases). Germline CDR1 is LGHNA and CDR2 is YSLEER. CDR3 length equals 14 residues. Trimming left V 0 bases short and J 2 bases short, with 7 bases between. CDR3 residues: CASSQEQGNYGYTF. CDR3 DNA sequence: TGCGCCAGCAGCCAAGAGCAGGGAAACTATGGCTACACCTTC.

V usage is TRBV4-3 and J usage is TRBJ2-5; TRBD2 matches at 7 bases. V gave up 2 bases and J gave up 5 bases; unmatched junction bases: 5. The CDR3 is 14 residues long. CDR1 LGHNA and CDR2 YSLEER come from the germline V gene. The CDR3 bases are TGCGCCAGCAGCCAATCTTTCGGGGGGGAGACCCAGTACTTC. It translates to CASSQSFGGETQYF.

This rearrangement joins TRBV6-2 or TRBV6-3 to TRBJ1-1, with no clear D. The CDR3 length is 15 residues. Trimming shortened V by 7 bases and J by 1 base, and 16 bases separated the two germline ends. In germline, CDR1 is MNHEY, CDR2 SVGEGT. In DNA, the CDR3 is TGTGCCAGCACTTGGCTGGGCTCCGGGAACACTGAAGCTTTCTTT. This translates into CASTWLGSGNTEAFF.

This clonotype showed up just a few times. The chain joins TRBV5-1 to TRBJ1-2, with D possibly being TRBD1 (6 bases). The CDR3 extends over 12 amino acids. Trimming left V 0 bases short and J 8 bases short, with 8 bases between. Germline CDR1 is SGHRS and CDR2 is YFSETQ. DNA of the CDR3: TGCGCCAGCAGCTTGGACAGGGCAGGCTACACCTTC. This codes for CASSLDRAGYTF.

The V gene is TRBV7-9, the J gene TRBJ2-5, with 8 bases aligning to TRBD1. J lost 2 bases, V lost 4 bases, and 3 bases had no gene match. There are 14 residues in the CDR3. Germline V lookup: CDR1 SEHNR, CDR2 FQNEAQ (reference sequence). Written as DNA, the CDR3 is TGTGCCAGCAGCTCCAGGGACAGGCAAGAGACCCAGTACTTC. It yields the protein CASSSRDRQETQYF.

A few counts support this clonotype. In DNA form, the CDR3 reads TGCGCCAGCAGCCAAGTTACCGGGACAAGGAAAGGGAAACTGTTTTTT. It yields the protein CASSQVTGTRKGKLFF. The chain combines TRBV4-1 with TRBJ1-4, with D perhaps TRBD1 (6 bases). The length of the CDR3 is 16 residues. Trimming took off 1 base at V and 11 bases at J, with 20 bases between the two ends. Germline-derived CDR1 and CDR2 are MGHRA and YSYEKL.

This chain uses TRBV7-2 with TRBJ2-3; 8 positions match TRBD2. This CDR3 has 16 residues. Trimming removed 2 bases from V and 4 bases from J; junction bases left unmatched: 8. CDR1 is SGHTA, CDR2 FQGNSA, per germline. This chain's CDR3 is CASSLFRGGRADTQYF. The DNA for the CDR3 is TGTGCCAGCAGCTTATTCCGGGGGGGACGAGCAGATACGCAGTATTTT.

This chain joins TRBV29-1 and TRBJ1-5; 10 nucleotides align to TRBD1. Germline CDR1 reads SQVTM; CDR2 reads ANQGSEA. The CDR3 is 15 amino acids. The junction had 12 bases not matched to a gene; V was cut back by 6 bases and J by 7 bases. This chain's CDR3 is CSVGAGGQGGQPQHF. DNA of the CDR3: TGCAGCGTGGGTGCCGGAGGACAGGGGGGACAGCCCCAGCATTTT.

This clonotype was seen many times. J is TRBJ1-6 and V is TRBV7-9; D remains unclear. Trimming removed 1 base from V and 7 bases from J, with 5 bases in between. Per the germline V gene, CDR1 is SEHNR and CDR2 is FQNEAQ (reference sequence). The CDR3 runs to 13 residues. The CDR3 DNA reads TGTGCCAGCAGCTTAGGCGGGAATTCACCCCTCCACTTT. Translating gives CASSLGGNSPLHF.

The chain joins TRBV21-1 to TRBJ2-7; TRBD1, the table's D call, was not compared with the DNA. TRBV21-1 is flagged as a pseudogene. There are 21 residues in the CDR3. The CDR3 loop is CASSKALMGTGPTPRFYEQYV. CDR3 nucleotides: TGTGCCAGCAGCAAAGCGCTGATGGGGACAGGTCCTACCCCCAGGTTCTACGAGCAGTACGTC.

The chain links TRBV19 to TRBJ2-1; D is ambiguous. Germline V gene lookup returns CDR1 LNHDA and CDR2 SQIVND (reference sequence). The CDR3 is 12 residues long. Between the trimmed V and J ends, which lost 3 bases and 9 bases, there was a span of 9 bases. This CDR3 reads CASSMAVAEQFF. The CDR3 nucleotides read TGTGCCAGTAGTATGGCTGTGGCTGAGCAGTTCTTC.

This clonotype was recorded many times. The chain uses TRBV20-1 and TRBJ2-1; D not resolved. CDR1 and CDR2 (germline): DFQATT, SNEGSKA (reference sequence). The CDR3 sequence is 12 residues long. Deletions cut 7 bases from V and 3 bases from J, with 10 bases between. CDR3 sequence (DNA): TGCAGTGTCCCGAGCGTCTACAATGAGCAGTTCTTC. Protein product: CSVPSVYNEQFF.

V usage is TRBV12-3 or TRBV12-4 and J usage is TRBJ1-1; D call uncertain. This CDR3 has 13 amino acids. Trimming stripped 6 bases from V and 2 bases from J, with 10 bases between. CDR3 residues: CASSAFSNTEAFF. The DNA for the CDR3 is TGTGCCAGCAGCGCCTTCAGTAACACTGAAGCTTTCTTT.

The chain recombines TRBV7-9 with TRBJ2-2; D might be TRBD1 (6 bases). The germline V gene has CDR1 SEHNR and CDR2 FQNEAQ (reference sequence). This CDR3 has 17 residues. Trimming stripped 5 bases from V and 1 base from J, with 17 bases between. As DNA, the CDR3 is TGTGCCAGCAGCCAGGACAGATACCTCCAGAACACCGGGGAGCTGTTTTTT. As protein: CASSQDRYLQNTGELFF.

There are a few counts of this clonotype. The CDR3 reads CASSDGTVRSETQYF. The CDR3 DNA sequence: TGCGCCAGCAGCGACGGGACAGTCCGGTCGGAGACCCAGTACTTC. The gene calls are TRBV5-1 and TRBJ2-5; TRBD1 matches at 7 bases. The length of the CDR3 is 15 residues. Germline V gene lookup returns CDR1 SGHRS and CDR2 YFSETQ. V was clipped by 4 bases and J by 5 bases; unmatched bases: 11. Together with reference TRBV5-1 and TRBJ2-5, the CDR3 gives the full variable domain: KAGVTQTPRYLIKTRGQQVTLSCSPISGHRSVSWYQQTPGQGLQFLFEYFSETQRNKGNFPGRFSGRQFSNSRSEMNVSTLELGDSALYLCASSDGTVRSETQYFGPGTRLLVL.

V is TRBV7-9 and J is TRBJ2-7; maybe TRBD2 (6 bases). Germline-derived CDR1 and CDR2 are SEHNR and FQNEAQ (reference sequence). V was clipped by 3 bases and J by 3 bases, with 9 bases between them. The CDR3 runs to 13 residues. CDR3 protein: CASSLEGNYEQYF. In DNA, the CDR3 is TGTGCCAGCAGCTTGGAGGGGAACTACGAGCAGTACTTC.

The chain carries TRBV9 and TRBJ1-2; D is uncertain. The ends were cut back, 0 bases at V and 4 bases at J, with 13 bases in the middle. Germline CDR1 SGDLS, CDR2 YYNGEE. The CDR3 spans 15 residues. The CDR3 protein is CASSVGRHNFYGYTF. CDR3 DNA: TGTGCCAGCAGCGTAGGGCGGCATAACTTCTATGGCTACACCTTC.

This clonotype was recorded a few times. The chain recombines TRBV7-3 with TRBJ2-6, with no clear D. V was pared by 10 bases and J by 0 bases, with 10 bases between. The CDR3 contains 14 residues. Germline V lookup: CDR1 SGHTA, CDR2 FQGTGA. CDR3 bases: TGTGCCACCTCCCCAACCTCTGGGGCCAACGTCCTGACTTTC. Translating it yields CATSPTSGANVLTF.

The chain carries TRBV2 and TRBJ2-3, with D perhaps matching TRBD1 (5 bases). V was shortened by 6 bases and J by 2 bases, with 12 bases between the two germline ends. The CDR3 extends over 14 amino acids. The germline CDR1 and CDR2 sequences are SNHLY and FYNNEI. CDR3 bases: TGTGCCAGCAGGGGGCTCACTATCACAGATACGCAGTATTTT. Translated: CASRGLTITDTQYF.

The chain carries TRBV6-6 and TRBJ2-7; TRBD2 matches 8 bases. This CDR3 spans 13 amino acids. With 7 bases clipped from V and 3 bases from J, the junction kept 5 bases outside the gene matches. The germline V gene encodes CDR1 MNHNY and CDR2 SVGAGI (reference sequence). The CDR3 region is CASNRGGDYEQYF. In nucleotides, the CDR3 is TGTGCCAGCAACCGGGGGGGGGACTACGAGCAGTACTTC.

This clonotype was seen a handful of times. The rearrangement links TRBV4-1 to TRBJ2-1, with 7 bases identical to TRBD1. The V gene's germline CDR1 is MGHRA and CDR2 YSYEKL. Losses at the gene ends were 0 bases for V and 3 bases for J; bases not matched to a gene: 5. The CDR3 has 16 amino acids. The DNA of the CDR3 is TGCGCCAGCAGCCAAGACTCCGGGACAGTCTACAATGAGCAGTTCTTC. It yields the protein CASSQDSGTVYNEQFF.

This clonotype was detected a few times. The V gene is TRBV6-5, the J gene TRBJ1-2; 7 bases are a match to TRBD1. The CDR3 extends over 15 amino acids. V shed 6 bases, J shed 7 bases, and the junction held 14 bases outside the gene matches. In germline, CDR1 is MNHEY, CDR2 SVGAGI. The CDR3 protein is CASRLNEQGWGGYTF. The CDR3 DNA sequence: TGTGCCAGCAGACTAAACGAACAGGGGTGGGGTGGCTACACCTTC.

This clonotype was seen a few times. This rearrangement joins TRBV3-1 to TRBJ2-5, with D perhaps TRBD1 (6 bases). Germline CDR1 and CDR2: LGHDT and YNNKEL (reference sequence). The V gene lost 1 base and the J gene lost 4 bases, with 13 bases spanning the gap. The CDR3 has 15 residues. The CDR3 spells CASSQGWGQGETQYF. DNA for the CDR3: TGTGCCAGCAGCCAAGGGTGGGGGCAGGGAGAGACCCAGTACTTC.

A remark on this clonotype: A junction boundary mismatches the germline segment, possibly from a read error. The chain combines TRBV11-1 with TRBJ2-1, with 9 bases fitting TRBD1. The CDR3 spans 11 residues. CDR1 SGHAT and CDR2 FQDESV come from the germline V gene (reference sequence). In nucleotides, the CDR3 is TGTGCCAGCAGCTTTCGGGACAGGGTCCTCTTC. It encodes CASSFRDRVLF. The full variable domain, in which reference TRBV11-1 and TRBJ2-1 provide the parts outside the CDR3, is EAEVAQSPRYKITEKSQAVAFWCDPISGHATLYWYRQILGQGPELLVQFQDESVVDDSQLPKDRFSAERLKGVDSTLKIQPAELGDSAMYLCASSFRDRVLFGPGTRLTVL.

This chain uses TRBV10-3 with TRBJ2-5; D is possibly TRBD1 (6 bases). V lost 4 bases, J lost 2 bases, and 14 bases lay in between. This CDR3 has 15 amino acids. Germline loops: CDR1 ENHRY, CDR2 SYGVKD. In DNA form, the CDR3 reads TGTGCCATCAGTGGCAAGACAGGAACGCAAGAGACCCAGTACTTC. Its protein product is CAISGKTGTQETQYF.